The rows below give T cell receptor beta chains drawn from one sample of a study of PD-1 blockade in classical Hodgkin lymphoma. Method: immunoSEQ multiplex PCR; TCRdb's copy keeps in-frame clones and lacks some. This table holds tens of thousands of clones, nearly 80% found once. Source: peripheral blood mononuclear cells (PBMCs), taken before the fourth cycle of nivolumab. Receptors were obtained from a human donor with classical Hodgkin lymphoma. CDR3s include the opening cysteine and the closing phenylalanine or tryptophan. The order of the fields is clone size, D gene, V gene, J gene, CDR3 protein, CDR3 DNA. D genes are given only for firm matches. Rows give clone size only sometimes, using once, few, many, or a class for an expanded clone.

medium-sized,TRBD2,TRBV2,TRBJ2-2,CASSEVPAGDSTGELFF,TGTGCCAGCAGTGAAGTACCAGCGGGAGACTCCACCGGGGAGCTGTTTTTT
.,TRBD2,TRBV25-1,TRBJ2-2,CASSEMRGDTGELFF,TGTGCCAGCAGTGAAATGCGGGGGGACACCGGGGAGCTGTTTTTT
.,.,TRBV4-3,TRBJ1-1,CASSQVLYSLNTEAFF,TGCGCCAGCAGCCAAGTATTATACAGCCTGAACACTGAAGCTTTCTTT
.,.,TRBV15,TRBJ1-5,CATSRDGGTSLHSNQPQHF,TGTGCCACCAGCAGAGATGGTGGGACATCGCTCCATAGCAATCAGCCCCAGCATTTT
few,.,TRBV28,TRBJ1-5,CASRGRDRQPQHF,TGTGCCAGCAGGGGCAGGGATCGTCAGCCCCAGCATTTT
.,.,TRBV4-1,TRBJ1-2,CASSQDGAGNYGYTF,TGCGCCAGCAGCCAAGACGGCGCAGGGAACTATGGCTACACCTTC
.,.,TRBV9,TRBJ1-1,CASSAFPHVGALGTEAFF,TGTGCCAGCAGCGCCTTCCCCCATGTCGGGGCCTTGGGTACTGAAGCTTTCTTT
.,.,TRBV10-3,TRBJ1-2,CAISTQDSQRGYTF,TGTGCCATCAGTACCCAGGACAGCCAGAGGGGCTACACCTTC
once,.,TRBV19,TRBJ1-1,CASSLRGGRETEAFF,TGTGCCAGTAGTCTTCGGGGGGGAAGAGAGACTGAAGCTTTCTTT
.,TRBD1,TRBV6-1,TRBJ1-2,CASSSTRDRVYGYTF,TGTGCCAGCAGCTCCACCCGGGACAGGGTCTATGGCTACACCTTC
.,.,TRBV28,TRBJ1-2,CASSSSGTGYGYTF,TGTGCCAGCAGTTCATCCGGGACGGGCTATGGCTACACCTTC
.,.,TRBV10-3,TRBJ1-2,CAISAGPGGGYGYTF,TGTGCCATCAGTGCAGGGCCCGGCGGCGGCTATGGCTACACCTTC
once,.,TRBV6-1,TRBJ2-2,CASSERPTLLSNTGELFF,TGTGCCAGCAGTGAACGACCGACTTTACTATCGAACACCGGGGAGCTGTTTTTT
.,.,TRBV4-3,TRBJ1-2,CASSQEGLTALYGYTF,TGCGCCAGCAGCCAAGAGGGACTTACTGCTCTCTATGGCTACACCTTC